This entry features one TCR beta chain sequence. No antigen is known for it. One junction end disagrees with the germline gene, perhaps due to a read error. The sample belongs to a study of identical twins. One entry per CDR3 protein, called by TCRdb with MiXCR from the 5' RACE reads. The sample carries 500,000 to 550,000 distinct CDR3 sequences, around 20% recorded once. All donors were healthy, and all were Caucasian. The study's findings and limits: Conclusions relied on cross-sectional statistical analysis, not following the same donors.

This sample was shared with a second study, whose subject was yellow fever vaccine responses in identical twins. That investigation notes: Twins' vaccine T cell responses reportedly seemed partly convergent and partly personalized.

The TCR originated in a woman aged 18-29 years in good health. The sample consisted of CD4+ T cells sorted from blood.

The CDR3 is CSARGQRLYSEQFF. In DNA form, the CDR3 reads TGCAGTGCTAGAGGCCAGCGGCTATACAGTGAGCAGTTCTTC. The chain links TRBV20-1 to TRBJ2-1; possible D gene TRBD2, 5 bases. The CDR3 loop spans 14 amino acids. Germline V lookup: CDR1 DFQATT, CDR2 SNEGSKA (reference sequence).